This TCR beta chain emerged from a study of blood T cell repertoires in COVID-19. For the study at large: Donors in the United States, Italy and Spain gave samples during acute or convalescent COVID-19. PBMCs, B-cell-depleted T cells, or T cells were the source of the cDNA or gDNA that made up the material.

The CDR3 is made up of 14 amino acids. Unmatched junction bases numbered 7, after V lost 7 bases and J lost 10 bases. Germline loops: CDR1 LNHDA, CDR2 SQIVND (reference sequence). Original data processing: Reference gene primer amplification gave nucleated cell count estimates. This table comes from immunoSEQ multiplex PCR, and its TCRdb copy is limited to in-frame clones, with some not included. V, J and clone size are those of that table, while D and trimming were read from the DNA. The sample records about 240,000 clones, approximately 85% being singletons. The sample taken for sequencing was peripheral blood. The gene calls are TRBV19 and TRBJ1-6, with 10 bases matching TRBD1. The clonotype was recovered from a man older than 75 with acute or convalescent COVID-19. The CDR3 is CASTGDRGRSPLHF. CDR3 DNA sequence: TGTGCCAGTACGGGGGACAGGGGTAGATCACCCCTCCACTTT.